Following are 16 T cell receptor beta chains from one sample sequenced in a study of blood T cell repertoires in COVID-19 (dated by TCRdb to 2020 to 2021). Library generation was performed with the immunoSEQ multiplex PCR assay. TCRdb's version of the immuneACCESS table is confined to in-frame rearrangements and falls short of the full clone set. An unresolved V gene accounts for under half of the shortfall where checked; the remainder is of unknown origin. This sample gives some 250,000 clones in total; around nine tenths of them show up just once. The ten largest clones capture roughly 5.6% of the sample. The sequencing sample was made of peripheral blood. Receptors were obtained from a woman in her fifties or sixties with COVID-19, enrolled during active disease.

The chain combines TRBV18 with TRBJ1-1; 10 positions match TRBD1. V dropped 6 bases and J dropped 2; count of bases not matched to a gene: 6. Germline V gene lookup returns CDR1 KGHSH and CDR2 LQKENI. The CDR3 covers 15 residues. The CDR3 region has the DNA TGTGCCAGCTCCCTAGACAGGGGGCAAAACACTGAAGCTTTCTTT. Translating it yields CASSLDRGQNTEAFF. Together with reference TRBV18 and TRBJ1-1, the CDR3 gives the full variable domain: NAGVMQNPRHLVRRRGQEARLRCSPMKGHSHVYWYRQLPEEGLKFMVYLQKENIIDESGMPKERFSAEFPKEGPSILRIQQVVRGDSAAYFCASSLDRGQNTEAFFGQGTRLTVV.

This chain's CDR3 is CASSPPGGGQETQYF. The CDR3, as DNA: TGCGCCAGCAGCCCCCCAGGGGGCGGGCAAGAGACCCAGTACTTC. V usage is TRBV5-1 and J usage is TRBJ2-5, with 8 bases aligning to TRBD1. The CDR3 covers 15 residues. Unmatched junction bases numbered 7, after V lost 4 bases and J lost 2 bases. CDR1 and CDR2 (germline): SGHRS, YFSETQ.

The chain uses TRBV15 and TRBJ2-3; 10 bases map to TRBD2. Germline CDR1 LNHNV, CDR2 YYDKDF (reference sequence). The CDR3 is 18 residues long. V was pared by 3 bases and J by 4 bases, with 13 bases of the junction left unmatched. CDR3 region: CATSSQIGLAGEADTQYF. For the CDR3, the DNA is TGTGCCACCAGCAGTCAGATCGGGCTAGCGGGAGAGGCAGATACGCAGTATTTT. The variable domain in full, with the rest retrieved from reference TRBV15 and TRBJ2-3, is DAMVIQNPRYQVTQFGKPVTLSCSQTLNHNVMYWYQQKSSQAPKLLFHYYDKDFNNEADTPDNFQSRRPNTSFCFLDIRSPGLGDTAMYLCATSSQIGLAGEADTQYFGPGTRLTVL.

J is TRBJ2-2 and V is TRBV3-1 (or the pseudogene TRBV3-2), with 10 positions matching TRBD2. This CDR3 contains 15 residues. V dropped 4 bases and J dropped 5; count of bases not matched to a gene: 4. CDR1 is LGHDT, CDR2 YNNKEL, per germline (reference sequence). The DNA for the CDR3 is TGTGCCAGCAGCCTTACTAGCGGGACAACCGGGGAGCTGTTTTTT. As protein: CASSLTSGTTGELFF.

The chain combines TRBV7-2 with TRBJ1-1; 7 bases map to TRBD1. The germline V gene encodes CDR1 SGHTA and CDR2 FQGNSA. V was pared by 1 base and J by 11 bases, with 10 bases of the junction left unmatched. This CDR3 has 14 amino acids. As DNA, the CDR3 is TGTGCCAGCAGCTTAGGGAGGACAGGAAGAATGGCTTTCTTT. Residues: CASSLGRTGRMAFF.

The chain carries TRBV4-1 and TRBJ2-5, with a weak D call TRBD2 (6 bases). Trimming stripped 4 bases from V and 5 bases from J, with 8 bases between. CDR1 is MGHRA, CDR2 YSYEKL, per germline. The CDR3 totals 12 residues. This CDR3 reads CASSPRGETQYF. As DNA, the CDR3 is TGCGCCAGCAGCCCCCGGGGGGAGACCCAGTACTTC.

The chain uses TRBV30 and TRBJ1-6; D gene unclear. Germline lookup yields CDR1 GTSNPN and CDR2 SVGIG (reference sequence). V was cut by 3 bases and J by 7 bases, with 10 bases left in between. The CDR3 has 13 residues. This chain's CDR3 is CAWRESLNSPLHF. The CDR3 nucleotides read TGTGCCTGGAGAGAAAGCTTAAATTCACCCCTCCACTTT.

In its sample, this clone was seen once. This chain uses TRBV11-2 with TRBJ2-1; 10 nucleotides align to TRBD2. The ends lost 4 bases at V and 3 bases at J; junction bases unmatched: 3. The germline V gene has CDR1 SGHAT and CDR2 FQNNGV. CDR3 length: 15 residues. The CDR3 DNA sequence: TGTGCCAGCAGCTCTACTAGCGGGGTCTACAATGAGCAGTTCTTC. Translating it yields CASSSTSGVYNEQFF.

The chain carries TRBV4-1 and TRBJ2-7; 10 bases are shared with TRBD2. The CDR3 runs 16 residues. Germline lookup yields CDR1 MGHRA and CDR2 YSYEKL. V gave up 5 bases and J gave up 5 bases; unmatched junction bases: 12. CDR3 loop: CASSGSRLAGVHEQYF. Here the CDR3 DNA reads TGCGCCAGCAGCGGAAGCCGGCTAGCGGGAGTACACGAGCAGTACTTC.

The chain employs TRBV6-2 or TRBV6-3 and TRBJ2-1; TRBD2 is a possible D gene (6 bases). The V and J ends lost 5 bases and 3 bases respectively, with 14 bases between them. The CDR3 consists of 15 residues. The germline V gene has CDR1 MNHEY and CDR2 SVGEGT. The CDR3 sequence is CASSKVGGRYNEQFF. CDR3 nucleotide sequence: TGTGCCAGCAGTAAGGTGGGGGGTCGCTACAATGAGCAGTTCTTC.

The chain recombines TRBV30 with TRBJ1-5; 7 bases agree with TRBD1. CDR1 and CDR2 from the germline V gene are GTSNPN and SVGIG (reference sequence). The CDR3 consists of 13 residues. V dropped 3 bases and J dropped 5; count of bases not matched to a gene: 4. The DNA of the CDR3 is TGTGCCTGGAGCTCCGACAGGGATCAGCCCCAGCATTTT. The encoded protein is CAWSSDRDQPQHF.

V usage is TRBV6-5 and J usage is TRBJ1-2, with D possibly TRBD1 on 5 matching bases. V was pared by 7 bases and J by 8 bases, with 23 bases between. Looked up from germline, CDR1 is MNHEY and CDR2 is SVGAGI. This CDR3 has 15 amino acids. CDR3 sequence (DNA): TGTGCCAGCACCTACCGGGACGGGGAGGTTTTCGGCTACACCTTC. The encoded protein is CASTYRDGEVFGYTF.

In nucleotides, the CDR3 is TGTGCCAGCAGCGCCCGACAGGGTCCCTACGAGCAGTACTTC. It codes for CASSARQGPYEQYF. V gene TRBV4-2 combines with J gene TRBJ2-7; 7 bases are shared with TRBD1. The CDR3 is 14 amino acids. V gave up 5 bases and J gave up 2 bases; unmatched junction bases: 6. CDR1 is LGHNA, CDR2 YNFKEQ, per germline.

V and J are TRBV7-2 and TRBJ2-2; 15 nucleotides line up with TRBD2. CDR1 and CDR2 from the germline V gene are SGHTA and FQGNSA. The CDR3 has 17 amino acids. The junction had 7 bases not matched to a gene; V was cut back by 5 bases and J by 6 bases. The CDR3 DNA sequence: TGTGCCAGCAGCCCCGGACTAGCGGGAGGGTTCGCCGGGGAGCTGTTTTTT. Translated, it gives CASSPGLAGGFAGELFF.

The CDR3 coding sequence is TGCGCCAGCAGCTTAAGGGACAGGAACACTGAAGCTTTCTTT. Translation gives CASSLRDRNTEAFF. The V call is TRBV5-1, the J call TRBJ1-1; TRBD1 aligns across 7 bases. The V and J ends lost 2 bases and 1 base, in that order; junction bases with no gene match: 2. The CDR3 runs to 14 residues. Germline CDR1 is SGHRS and CDR2 is YFSETQ.

This chain uses TRBV20-1 with TRBJ2-3; maybe TRBD2 (5 bases). In germline, CDR1 is DFQATT, CDR2 SNEGSKA (reference sequence). CDR3 length equals 12 residues. The V and J ends lost 5 bases and 5 bases respectively, with 11 bases between them. CDR3 coding DNA: TGCAGTGCTGGTGCCGCGGGAGATACGCAGTATTTT. This sequence encodes CSAGAAGDTQYF.